The 21 T cell receptor beta chains reported below all come from one sample, sequenced in a study of blood T cell repertoires in COVID-19. Clones were sequenced by immunoSEQ multiplex PCR, and TCRdb holds only the in-frame ones, with some missing. The profile covers some 80,000 clones, with more than 65% appearing a single time and about 5.4% taken by the ten largest. Sequences were obtained from peripheral blood. The receptors originated from an elderly woman with active or convalescent COVID-19.

This sequence joins TRBV4-2 and TRBJ2-3; tentative D call: TRBD2 (7 bases). Germline V CDR1 and CDR2: LGHNA, YNFKEQ. The CDR3 totals 17 residues. The V gene lost 0 bases and the J gene lost 1 base, with 14 bases spanning the gap. CDR3 sequence: CASSQEGGARGTDTQYF. Here the CDR3 DNA reads TGTGCCAGCAGCCAAGAAGGGGGGGCCAGGGGCACAGATACGCAGTATTTT.

Comment on this clone: The junction departs from germline at one end; a sequencing error may be responsible. The rearrangement joins TRBV5-5 to TRBJ2-2, with D maybe TRBD2 (5 bases). Germline-derived CDR1 and CDR2 are SGHKS and YYEKEE (reference sequence). The CDR3 spans 16 residues. The DNA for the CDR3 is TGTGCCAGCAGCTTTCGTACTCAGGCAGAACACCGGGGAGCTGTTTTT. Protein: CASSFRTQAEHRGAVF.

The CDR3 sequence: CASSFKRQGISGNTIYF. Here the CDR3 DNA reads TGTGCCAGCAGCTTCAAAAGACAGGGGATTTCTGGAAACACCATATATTTT. The V gene is TRBV7-2, the J gene TRBJ1-3, with 8 bases matching TRBD1. The germline V gene has CDR1 SGHTA and CDR2 FQGNSA. The CDR3 is made up of 17 amino acids. J lost 1 base, V lost 3 bases, and 8 bases had no gene match.

This chain joins TRBV3-1 (or the pseudogene TRBV3-2) and TRBJ2-2, with TRBD2 matching 10 bases. Germline V gene data show CDR1 as LGHDT and CDR2 as YNNKEL (reference sequence). The J segment lost 0 bases and the V segment lost 0 bases, leaving 4 bases of the junction unmatched. The CDR3 contains 18 residues. The CDR3 DNA reads as TGTGCCAGCAGCCAAGACCCTAGCGGGGGTTCGAACACCGGGGAGCTGTTTTTT. Translation: CASSQDPSGGSNTGELFF.

In this sample, this clone turned up once. The genes are TRBV6-5 and TRBJ1-2; weak D call: TRBD1 (5 bases). Trimming removed 5 bases from V and 4 bases from J, with 17 bases in between. The germline V gene has CDR1 MNHEY and CDR2 SVGAGI. The CDR3 spans 15 residues. The CDR3 nucleotides read TGTGCCAGCAGTACCCGGACCGGGGGGAGCTATGGCTACACCTTC. Its translation: CASSTRTGGSYGYTF.

The V call is TRBV5-6, the J call TRBJ2-5; the match to TRBD2 covers 8 bases. The CDR3 runs 13 residues. J gave up 8 bases and V 7 bases, and 10 bases lay outside the gene matches. CDR1 is SGHDT and CDR2 is YYEEEE in the germline V gene. The DNA for the CDR3 is TGTGCCAGCTTCGGACTAGCCGGAGGCACCCAGTACTTC. Encoded protein: CASFGLAGGTQYF.

The CDR3 DNA sequence: TGTGCCAGCAGCTTCGGACAGCCCGCCTACGAGCAGTACTTC. Protein product: CASSFGQPAYEQYF. The chain links TRBV7-9 to TRBJ2-7; perhaps TRBD1 as D (6 bases). This CDR3 is built from 14 residues. Germline lookup yields CDR1 SEHNR and CDR2 FQNEAQ (reference sequence). Trimming removed 3 bases at V and 2 bases at J, with 11 bases between.

This clone was observed a handful of times. The chain recombines TRBV15 with TRBJ1-5, with D tentatively TRBD1 (5 bases). V lost 4 bases to trimming and J lost 1 base, with 14 bases between them. Germline assignment: CDR1 LNHNV and CDR2 YYDKDF (reference sequence). The CDR3 consists of 16 residues. The CDR3 nucleotides read TGTGCCACCAGCAATACAACAGGTACCAGCAATCAGCCCCAGCATTTT. Translating gives CATSNTTGTSNQPQHF. Together with reference TRBV15 and TRBJ1-5, the CDR3 gives the full variable domain: DAMVIQNPRYQVTQFGKPVTLSCSQTLNHNVMYWYQQKSSQAPKLLFHYYDKDFNNEADTPDNFQSRRPNTSFCFLDIRSPGLGDTAMYLCATSNTTGTSNQPQHFGDGTRLSIL.

The J gene is TRBJ1-2, the V gene TRBV6-5; TRBD1 might be the D (5 bases). The length of the CDR3 is 13 residues. The V end was cut by 4 bases, the J end by 0 bases, with 6 bases between. Germline lookup yields CDR1 MNHEY and CDR2 SVGAGI. The CDR3 nucleotides read TGTGCCAGCAGTTTGACAGCTAACTATGGCTACACCTTC. Protein sequence: CASSLTANYGYTF.

V usage is TRBV28 and J usage is TRBJ2-1; TRBD1 matches at 9 bases. Germline-derived CDR1 and CDR2 are MDHEN and SYDVKM. This CDR3 is 14 amino acids long. V was clipped by 6 bases and J by 7 bases; unmatched bases: 7. The chain's CDR3 is CASRRDRERNEQFF. The CDR3 DNA is TGTGCCAGCAGACGGGACAGGGAAAGGAATGAGCAGTTCTTC.

The chain recombines TRBV18 with TRBJ2-6; D might be TRBD1 (6 bases). The germline V gene encodes CDR1 KGHSH and CDR2 LQKENI. V lost 6 bases to trimming and J lost 4 bases, with 13 bases between them. The CDR3 is 15 amino acids. CDR3 nucleotides: TGTGCCAGCTCGTCTCAGGGGAGAGGGGCCAACGTCCTGACTTTC. Protein product: CASSSQGRGANVLTF.

As for this clone: Distinct nucleotide sequences in the sample also encode this CDR3. This chain connects TRBV19 to TRBJ2-1, with 7 bases lining up with TRBD2. The CDR3 covers 14 residues. The J segment lost 1 base and the V segment lost 6 bases, leaving 3 bases of the junction unmatched. Looked up from germline, CDR1 is LNHDA and CDR2 is SQIVND (reference sequence). CDR3 bases: TGTGCCAGTAGAATGGGAGGGTCCTACAATGAGCAGTTCTTC. Encoded protein: CASRMGGSYNEQFF.

This chain connects TRBV7-9 to TRBJ1-2; TRBD1 matches 9 bases. V was pared by 4 bases and J by 2 bases, with 5 bases of the junction left unmatched. This CDR3 contains 15 residues. CDR1 SEHNR and CDR2 FQNEAQ come from the germline V gene (reference sequence). The CDR3 bases are TGTGCCAGCAGCTCAAGGGGACAGGGAAACTATGGCTACACCTTC. This gives the protein CASSSRGQGNYGYTF.

This sequence joins TRBV4-3 and TRBJ2-7; D gene ambiguous. This CDR3 is 14 amino acids long. The germline V and J ends were trimmed by 2 bases and 2 bases, with 10 bases remaining between them. Germline assignment: CDR1 LGHNA and CDR2 YSLEER. The DNA of the CDR3 is TGCGCCAGCAGCCAATACTCGGGTCCCTACGAGCAGTACTTC. This codes for CASSQYSGPYEQYF.

This chain links TRBV11-2 with TRBJ2-7, with D tentatively TRBD2 (6 bases). Germline CDR1 is SGHAT and CDR2 is FQNNGV. V shed 5 bases and J shed 3 bases, with 17 bases lying between them. The CDR3 totals 15 residues. The chain's CDR3 is CASSAGAGGGYEQYF. The CDR3 bases are TGTGCCAGCAGCGCTGGAGCGGGTGGTGGCTACGAGCAGTACTTC.

The chain couples TRBV29-1 to TRBJ1-2, with D tentatively TRBD1 (5 bases). This CDR3 is 13 amino acids long. The germline V and J ends were trimmed by 2 bases and 8 bases, with 15 bases remaining between them. Germline lookup yields CDR1 SQVTM and CDR2 ANQGSEA. The chain's CDR3 is CSVERWGGEGYTF. CDR3 DNA: TGCAGCGTTGAAAGGTGGGGGGGTGAAGGCTACACCTTC.

The V gene is TRBV5-1, the J gene TRBJ2-7, with TRBD2 as a possible D gene (5 bases). CDR3 length: 17 amino acids. Trimming took off 0 bases at V and 1 base at J, with 17 bases between the two ends. Germline CDR1 SGHRS, CDR2 YFSETQ. CDR3 coding DNA: TGCGCCAGCAGCTTGGCTGGCGGGCGTGCGTCTTCCTACGAGCAGTACTTC. The encoded protein is CASSLAGGRASSYEQYF.

This clone appeared once. The chain employs TRBV6-2 or TRBV6-3 and TRBJ2-1, with D perhaps TRBD1 (6 bases). Trimming shortened V by 5 bases and J by 6 bases, and 14 bases separated the two germline ends. This CDR3 spans 14 amino acids. In germline, CDR1 is MNHEY, CDR2 SVGEGT. The CDR3 region is CASSAGATPNEQFF. CDR3 nucleotide sequence: TGTGCCAGCAGTGCAGGGGCCACCCCCAATGAGCAGTTCTTC.

In DNA form, the CDR3 reads TGTGCCAGTACTCCAACGTCGGGGAACACTGAAGCTTTCTTT. Translating gives CASTPTSGNTEAFF. J is TRBJ1-1 and V is TRBV19; D gene ambiguous. Germline values: CDR1 LNHDA, CDR2 SQIVND (reference sequence). The CDR3 is 14 residues long. The ends were cut back, 7 bases at V and 1 base at J, with 13 bases in the middle.

This chain joins TRBV18 and TRBJ1-5; D uncertain. CDR3 length: 15 amino acids. With 1 base removed from V and 0 bases from J, the gap between germline ends came to 7 bases. The germline V gene encodes CDR1 KGHSH and CDR2 LQKENI. The CDR3 nucleotides read TGTGCCAGCTCACCACGCGATTTTAGCAATCAGCCCCAGCATTTT. Protein: CASSPRDFSNQPQHF.

This clone was seen a handful of times. The rearrangement joins TRBV14 to TRBJ2-7, with D tentatively TRBD1 (7 bases). With 4 bases removed from V and 3 bases from J, the gap between germline ends came to 19 bases. The CDR3 is 16 amino acids. Germline V gives CDR1 SGHDN, CDR2 FVKESK. The CDR3 is CASSRQGGRNNYEQYF. CDR3 DNA: TGTGCCAGCAGCCGCCAGGGGGGACGGAACAACTACGAGCAGTACTTC.